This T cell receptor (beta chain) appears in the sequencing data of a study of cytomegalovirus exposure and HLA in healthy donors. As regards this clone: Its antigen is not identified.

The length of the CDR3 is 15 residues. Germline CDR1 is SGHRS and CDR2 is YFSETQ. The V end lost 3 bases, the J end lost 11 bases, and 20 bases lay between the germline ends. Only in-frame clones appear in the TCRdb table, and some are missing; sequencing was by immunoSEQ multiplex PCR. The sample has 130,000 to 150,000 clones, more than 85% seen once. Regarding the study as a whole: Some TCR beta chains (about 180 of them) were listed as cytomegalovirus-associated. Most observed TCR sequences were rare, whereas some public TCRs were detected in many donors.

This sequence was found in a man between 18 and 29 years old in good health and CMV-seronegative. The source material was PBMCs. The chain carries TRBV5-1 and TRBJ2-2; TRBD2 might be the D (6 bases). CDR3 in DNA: TGCGCCAGCAGCTGGCATACTAGCAGCTCGGGTGAGCTGTTTTTT. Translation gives CASSWHTSSSGELFF.